The entry below describes one T cell receptor (beta chain). A second about 6 to 12 cycle PCR used barcoded and J-beta primers. Using its own MiXCR run on the 5' RACE reads, TCRdb lists one record per CDR3 protein. The sample has approximately 800,000 distinct CDR3 sequences, approximately 25% seen once. The data originate from a study of blood T cells in healthy people across ages. This CDR3 region has 13 residues. Germline V lookup: CDR1 SQVTM, CDR2 ANQGSEA. The J segment lost 3 bases and the V segment lost 4 bases, leaving 5 bases of the junction unmatched. Healthy Caucasian individuals from Russia aged roughly 6 to 100 served as donors. Isolating PBMCs gave at least 6 million of these cells per sample. The same data also went into a second study, on T cells of mothers and their children. That work states: The study recruited a few healthy Caucasian mothers and their six children as donors. The shaping of TCR recombination output by thymic selection is similar in related and unrelated pairs.

The chain recombines TRBV29-1 with TRBJ2-7; 8 bases align to TRBD1. The receptor comes from a boy younger than 18 in good health. The sample was blood. The CDR3, as DNA: TGCAGCGTTGGAACAGGGGGAGTCTACGAGCAGTACTTC. Encoded protein: CSVGTGGVYEQYF.